The 20 T cell receptor beta chains below all came from one sample that was sequenced in a study of T cells after yellow fever vaccination. TCRdb called the 5' RACE reads again in MiXCR, with one record for every CDR3 protein. The repertoire holds about 170,000 distinct CDR3 sequences, with roughly 6.2% as singletons. The specimen was CD4+ T cells sorted from PBMCs, collected on the day of the first yellow fever vaccination. Source of these receptors: a man aged 18 to 35 who received the YFV17D yellow fever vaccine.

This clonotype was picked up a small number of times. The chain uses TRBV12-3 or TRBV12-4 and TRBJ2-2; no firm D call. The germline V and J ends were trimmed by 3 bases and 8 bases, with 4 bases remaining between them. The CDR3 extends over 11 amino acids. The CDR3 reads CASSLLGELFF. CDR3 DNA sequence: TGTGCCAGCAGTTTGCTAGGGGAGCTGTTTTTT.

This clonotype was recorded many times. CDR3 region: CAISGNREAYGYTF. For the CDR3, the DNA is TGTGCCATCAGTGGGAACAGGGAGGCCTATGGCTACACCTTC. The chain joins TRBV10-3 to TRBJ1-2; D is perhaps TRBD1 (6 bases). The CDR3 is made up of 14 amino acids. The V gene lost 4 bases and the J gene lost 4 bases, with 13 bases spanning the gap. CDR1 and CDR2 from the germline V gene are ENHRY and SYGVKD.

This clonotype was observed many times. This chain joins TRBV7-2 and TRBJ1-4; D gene ambiguous. Germline values: CDR1 SGHTA, CDR2 FQGNSA. CDR3 size: 17 residues. V lost 5 bases and J lost 0, with 16 bases in between. The CDR3 bases are TGTGCCAGCAGCCCCGGCGGAGGGCGTGCAACTAATGAAAAACTGTTTTTT. Protein: CASSPGGGRATNEKLFF.

J is TRBJ2-5 and V is TRBV5-1, with 9 bases lining up with TRBD1. The germline CDR1 and CDR2 sequences are SGHRS and YFSETQ. V was pared by 7 bases and J by 4 bases, with 11 bases of the junction left unmatched. The CDR3 is 15 amino acids. CDR3: CASFSGPGQGETQYF. The CDR3 region has the DNA TGCGCCAGCTTTTCCGGACCGGGACAGGGAGAGACCCAGTACTTC.

This clonotype was detected only a few times. The gene calls are TRBV12-3 or TRBV12-4 and TRBJ1-3; 8 bases line up with TRBD1. The CDR3 consists of 14 residues. V was pared by 7 bases and J by 4 bases, with 6 bases of the junction left unmatched. The CDR3 region has the DNA TGTGCCAGCACCCATGGACAGGGCGGAAACACCATATATTTT. This codes for CASTHGQGGNTIYF.

The table lists this clonotype with many counts. The chain is built from TRBV29-1 and TRBJ2-7; 9 nucleotides line up with TRBD1. Germline CDR1 and CDR2: SQVTM and ANQGSEA. This CDR3 has 12 amino acids. The trim removed 6 bases at V and 4 bases at J, leaving 4 bases unmatched. The CDR3 nucleotides read TGCAGCGTCACGACAGGGGGGTACGAGCAGTACTTC. As protein: CSVTTGGYEQYF.

This clonotype appeared a few times. The chain couples TRBV19 to TRBJ2-1; 7 bases fit TRBD2. V lost 6 bases to trimming and J lost 0 bases; unmatched junction nucleotides: 5. This CDR3 has 15 amino acids. Germline V gene data show CDR1 as LNHDA and CDR2 as SQIVND (reference sequence). The CDR3 DNA reads TGTGCCAGTAGGGCCGGGGGGAGCTCCTACAATGAGCAGTTCTTC. Its translation is CASRAGGSSYNEQFF.

As for this clonotype: This may be a read error: a much more frequent sequence differs by one nucleotide. The genes are TRBV9 and TRBJ2-6, with D unclear. The CDR3 runs to 16 residues. From germline, CDR1 is SGDLS and CDR2 YYNGEE. The CDR3 spells CVSSAALSSGANVLTF. The CDR3 DNA sequence: TGTGTCAGCAGCGCAGCATTAAGCTCTGGGGCCAACGTCCTGACTTTC.

The sample holds many counts of this clonotype. V is TRBV5-1 and J is TRBJ2-3, with D unclear. Per germline, CDR1 SGHRS and CDR2 YFSETQ. V lost 0 bases and J lost 6, with 11 bases in between. This CDR3 has 14 amino acids. The CDR3 region is CASSLADLVDTQYF. The CDR3 nucleotides are TGCGCCAGCAGCTTGGCTGACCTCGTGGATACGCAGTATTTT. The full variable domain, its missing parts supplied by reference TRBV5-1 and TRBJ2-3, is KAGVTQTPRYLIKTRGQQVTLSCSPISGHRSVSWYQQTPGQGLQFLFEYFSETQRNKGNFPGRFSGRQFSNSRSEMNVSTLELGDSALYLCASSLADLVDTQYFGPGTRLTVL.

Ten or more counts support this clonotype. This chain connects TRBV7-9 to TRBJ1-2; D might be TRBD1 (5 bases). The CDR3 consists of 13 residues. CDR1 and CDR2 from the germline V gene are SEHNR and FQNEAQ (reference sequence). Trimming took off 3 bases at V and 4 bases at J, with 9 bases between the two ends. The CDR3 DNA is TGTGCCAGCAGCTTGGGGGTCCTCTATGGCTACACCTTC. It specifies CASSLGVLYGYTF.

This clonotype was counted between two and nine times. The rearrangement joins TRBV15 to TRBJ2-5; no reliable D call. The CDR3 is 19 amino acids. CDR1 is LNHNV, CDR2 YYDKDF, per germline (reference sequence). Trimming removed 0 bases from V and 5 bases from J, with 25 bases in between. CDR3 amino acids: CATSRDQPEGPSLRETQYF. CDR3 DNA: TGTGCCACCAGCAGAGACCAACCAGAAGGACCATCACTTAGGGAGACCCAGTACTTC.

A few counts support this clonotype. The chain is built from TRBV7-2 and TRBJ1-5; D remains unclear. V lost 2 bases to trimming and J lost 9 bases, with 11 bases between them. Per germline, CDR1 SGHTA and CDR2 FQGNSA. The CDR3 contains 13 residues. CDR3 region: CASSLRTGGPQHF. For the CDR3, the DNA is TGTGCCAGCAGCTTAAGGACGGGCGGGCCCCAGCATTTT.

In this sample, this clonotype turned up many times. The chain is built from TRBV7-2 and TRBJ1-5, with TRBD1 as a possible D gene (6 bases). V was cut by 5 bases and J by 5 bases, with 16 bases left in between. Germline lookup yields CDR1 SGHTA and CDR2 FQGNSA. The CDR3 loop spans 15 amino acids. Written as DNA, the CDR3 is TGTGCCAGCAGCCCGGGGGGGGGCGGAGATCAGCCCCAGCATTTT. It codes for CASSPGGGGDQPQHF.

This clonotype occurred many times. J is TRBJ2-7 and V is TRBV19, with 7 bases matching TRBD2. The CDR3 covers 15 residues. Germline V lookup: CDR1 LNHDA, CDR2 SQIVND (reference sequence). Trimming at V came to 3 bases and at J to 2 bases, leaving 7 bases not matched to a gene. CDR3 bases: TGTGCCAGTAGTATTCCTGGGGGAGGGACCTACGAGCAGTACTTC. Protein: CASSIPGGGTYEQYF.

The J gene is TRBJ2-7, the V gene TRBV4-3; 10 positions agree with TRBD2. The CDR3 contains 15 residues. With 3 bases clipped from V and 0 bases from J, the junction kept 2 bases outside the gene matches. The germline gives CDR1 LGHNA, CDR2 YSLEER. This chain's CDR3 is CASSQGTSASYEQYF. CDR3 DNA: TGCGCCAGCAGCCAGGGGACTAGCGCCTCCTACGAGCAGTACTTC.

The chain carries TRBV5-5 and TRBJ1-1; TRBD1 is a possible D gene (5 bases). The CDR3 consists of 13 residues. The V gene lost 7 bases and the J gene lost 4 bases, with 14 bases spanning the gap. Germline CDR1 SGHKS, CDR2 YYEKEE (reference sequence). CDR3: CASARQGGTEAFF. The CDR3 DNA sequence: TGTGCCAGCGCCCGGCAGGGAGGCACTGAAGCTTTCTTT.

This clonotype was observed a handful of times. The CDR3 protein is CSARPDMNTEAFF. In DNA form, the CDR3 reads TGCAGTGCTAGACCGGATATGAACACTGAAGCTTTCTTT. This chain uses TRBV20-1 with TRBJ1-1, with D hard to call. Germline-derived CDR1 and CDR2 are DFQATT and SNEGSKA (reference sequence). The CDR3 length is 13 residues. V dropped 2 bases and J dropped 0 bases, with 7 bases sitting between them.

This clonotype was observed at least ten times. The J gene is TRBJ1-6, the V gene TRBV7-2; 8 bases match TRBD1. From germline, CDR1 is SGHTA and CDR2 FQGNSA. The trim removed 4 bases at V and 5 bases at J, leaving 4 bases unmatched. This CDR3 has 15 amino acids. The CDR3 region is CASSWGQADNSPLHF. Written as DNA, the CDR3 is TGTGCCAGCAGCTGGGGACAGGCCGATAATTCACCCCTCCACTTT.

The CDR3 nucleotides read TGCGCCAGCAGCCACCGAATCAATCAGCCCCAGCATTTT. Its translation: CASSHRINQPQHF. The V call is TRBV4-1, the J call TRBJ1-5; D is ambiguous. The germline V gene encodes CDR1 MGHRA and CDR2 YSYEKL. This CDR3 spans 13 amino acids. The germline V and J ends were trimmed by 3 bases and 3 bases, with 6 bases remaining between them.

This clonotype was found a few times. This chain connects TRBV12-3 or TRBV12-4 to TRBJ1-1; no reliable D call. The CDR3 length is 11 residues. Trimming removed 6 bases at V and 10 bases at J, with 12 bases between. The CDR3 nucleotides read TGTGCCAGCAGGGGCTTCATGGGAGCTTTCTTT. This sequence encodes CASRGFMGAFF.